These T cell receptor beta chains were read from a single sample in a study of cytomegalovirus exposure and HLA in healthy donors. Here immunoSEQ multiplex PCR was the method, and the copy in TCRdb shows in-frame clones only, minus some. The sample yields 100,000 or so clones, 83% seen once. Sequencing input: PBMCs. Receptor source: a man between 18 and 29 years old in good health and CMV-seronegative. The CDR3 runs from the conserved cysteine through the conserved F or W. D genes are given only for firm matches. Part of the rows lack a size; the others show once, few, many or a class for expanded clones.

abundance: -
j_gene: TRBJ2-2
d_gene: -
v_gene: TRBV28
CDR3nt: TGTGCCAGCAGTTCCGGACTCCTGAACACCGGGGAGCTGTTTTTT
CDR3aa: CASSSGLLNTGELFF

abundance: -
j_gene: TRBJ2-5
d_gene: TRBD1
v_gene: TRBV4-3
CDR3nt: TGCGCCAGCAGCCAAATCGGGCAGGGGGTGCAGGAGACCCAGTACTTC
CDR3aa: CASSQIGQGVQETQYF

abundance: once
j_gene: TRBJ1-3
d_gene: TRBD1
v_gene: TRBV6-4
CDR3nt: TGTGCCAGAAGGACAGGGAACATGCCTGGAAACACCATATATTTT
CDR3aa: CARRTGNMPGNTIYF

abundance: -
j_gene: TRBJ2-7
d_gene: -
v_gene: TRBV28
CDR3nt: TGTGCCAGCAGTTTATCTAGCAGCCGCCTTTGGCAGTACTTC
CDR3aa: CASSLSSSRLWQYF

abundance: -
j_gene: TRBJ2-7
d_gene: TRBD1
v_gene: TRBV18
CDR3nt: TGTGCCAGCACCCCAGGGGGACCTAATTCCTACGAGCAGTACTTC
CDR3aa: CASTPGGPNSYEQYF

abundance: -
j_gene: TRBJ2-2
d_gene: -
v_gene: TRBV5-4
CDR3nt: TGTGCCAGCAGGGAGCGCGTCGGGGAGCTGTTTTTT
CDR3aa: CASRERVGELFF

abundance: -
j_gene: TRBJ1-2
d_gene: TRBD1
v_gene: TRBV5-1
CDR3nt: TGCGCCAGCAGCTCCCATGCAGGGGGAGCCTACACCTTC
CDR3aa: CASSSHAGGAYTF

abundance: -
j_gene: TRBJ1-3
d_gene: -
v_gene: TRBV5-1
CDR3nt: TGCGCCAGCAGCGTCGGGACACGCGTTGATGGAAACACCATATATTTT
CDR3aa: CASSVGTRVDGNTIYF

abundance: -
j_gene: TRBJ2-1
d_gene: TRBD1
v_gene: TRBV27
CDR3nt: TGTGCCAGCCGGACAGGGGGCGCCTACAATGAGCAGTTCTTC
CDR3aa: CASRTGGAYNEQFF

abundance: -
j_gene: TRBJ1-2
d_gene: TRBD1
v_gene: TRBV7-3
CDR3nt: TGTGCCAGCAGCCCCGGACAGGGTTTAAACTATGGCTACACCTTC
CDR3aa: CASSPGQGLNYGYTF

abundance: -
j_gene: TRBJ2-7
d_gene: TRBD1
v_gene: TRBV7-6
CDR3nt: TGTGCCAGCAGCTTAGGGGCGGACAGGGAAGAGCAGTACTTC
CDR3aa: CASSLGADREEQYF

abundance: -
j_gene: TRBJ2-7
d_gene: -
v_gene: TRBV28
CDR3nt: TGTGCCAGCAGCAAGGGGGGGATTATCTACGAGCAGTACTTC
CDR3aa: CASSKGGIIYEQYF

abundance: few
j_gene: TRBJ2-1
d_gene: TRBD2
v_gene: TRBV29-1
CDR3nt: TGCAGCGTTGAAGATCTCGAAGAGGCTAGCGGGAGATCGTCCTCCTACAATGAGCAGTTCTTC
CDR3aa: CSVEDLEEASGRSSSYNEQFF

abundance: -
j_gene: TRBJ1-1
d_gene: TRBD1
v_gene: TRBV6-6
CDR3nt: TGTGCCAGCAGTCTGGGACAGGGGGCGTGGGCTGAAGCTTTCTTT
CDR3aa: CASSLGQGAWAEAFF

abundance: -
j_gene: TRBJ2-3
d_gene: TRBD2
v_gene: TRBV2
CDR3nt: TGTGCCAGCAGTGAAGTAGCGGGGGGAGATACGCAGTATTTT
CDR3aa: CASSEVAGGDTQYF

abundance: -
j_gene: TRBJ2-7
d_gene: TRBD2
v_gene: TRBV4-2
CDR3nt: TGTGCCAGCAGCCCAAGAATGGGACTAGCGGGAGGGGTGCAGTACTTC
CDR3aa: CASSPRMGLAGGVQYF

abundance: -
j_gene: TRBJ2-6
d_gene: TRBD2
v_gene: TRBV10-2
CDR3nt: TGCGCCAGCAATATGGGACTAGCGGGAATCGTTGGGGCCAACGTCCTGACTTTC
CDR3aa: CASNMGLAGIVGANVLTF

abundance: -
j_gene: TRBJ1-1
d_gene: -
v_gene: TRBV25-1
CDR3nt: TGTGCCAGCAGTGAAGGGAGACAAAGGACCACTGAAGCTTTCTTT
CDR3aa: CASSEGRQRTTEAFF

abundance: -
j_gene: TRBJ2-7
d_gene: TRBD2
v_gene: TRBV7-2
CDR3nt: TGTGCCAGCAGCCCGGGACTAGCGGGAGGCGAATCGACCTACGAGCAGTACTTC
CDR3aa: CASSPGLAGGESTYEQYF

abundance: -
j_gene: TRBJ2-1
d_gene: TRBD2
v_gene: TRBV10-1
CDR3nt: TGCGCCAGCAGCGGGGGGTTCGTCAGCTCCTACAATGAGCAGTTCTTC
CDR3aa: CASSGGFVSSYNEQFF